One sample yielded the 32 T cell receptor beta chains listed below, sequenced in a study of T cell responses to AZD1222 COVID-19 vaccine. The data were produced by immunoSEQ multiplex PCR, yet TCRdb's version contains in-frame clones alone and is incomplete. This sample has fewer than 120,000 clones, with roughly four fifths found just once. Sequenced here: peripheral blood, sampled on day 0 of AZD1222 vaccination. These receptors were taken from an adult in good health.

The rearrangement links TRBV28 to TRBJ2-7; no reliable D call. The V gene lost 6 bases and the J gene lost 4 bases, with 10 bases spanning the gap. The CDR3 runs to 12 residues. Germline V lookup: CDR1 MDHEN, CDR2 SYDVKM. The CDR3 here is CASSPLGYEQYF. CDR3 coding DNA: TGTGCCAGCAGCCCACTGGGGTACGAGCAGTACTTC.

The rearrangement joins TRBV19 to TRBJ2-2, with 8 bases matching TRBD1. V dropped 5 bases and J dropped 2; count of bases not matched to a gene: 4. The CDR3 extends over 15 amino acids. Germline assignment: CDR1 LNHDA and CDR2 SQIVND (reference sequence). CDR3 residues: CASSPGTGNTGELFF. The CDR3, as DNA: TGTGCCAGTAGTCCCGGGACAGGAAACACCGGGGAGCTGTTTTTT. The full variable domain, its missing parts supplied by reference TRBV19 and TRBJ2-2, is DGGITQSPKYLFRKEGQNVTLSCEQNLNHDAMYWYRQDPGQGLRLIYYSQIVNDFQKGDIAEGYSVSREKKESFPLTVTSAQKNPTAFYLCASSPGTGNTGELFFGEGSRLTVL.

This clone was seen a handful of times. A junction end diverges from the germline sequence, so it may reflect a read error. The CDR3 loop is CGSSTSGGYSPLHF. In DNA form, the CDR3 reads TGTGGCAGTAGCACCTCTGGGGGGTATTCACCCCTCCACTTT. This chain links TRBV19 with TRBJ1-6, with a weak D call TRBD1 (5 bases). The length of the CDR3 is 14 residues. Germline CDR1 and CDR2: LNHDA and SQIVND (reference sequence).

This clone was counted a single time. The chain combines TRBV6-5 with TRBJ2-7, with a possible D match to TRBD1 (6 bases). This CDR3 comprises 15 residues. V was shortened by 6 bases and J by 1 base, with 16 bases between the two germline ends. The germline V gene encodes CDR1 MNHEY and CDR2 SVGAGI. The CDR3 here is CASSTGDRNSYEQYF. The CDR3 DNA follows: TGTGCCAGCAGCACCGGCGACAGGAATTCCTACGAGCAGTACTTC.

This clone showed up just once. This chain joins TRBV4-1 and TRBJ2-1; 7 bases agree with TRBD2. Germline CDR1 and CDR2: MGHRA and YSYEKL. CDR3 size: 15 residues. Trimming at V came to 7 bases and at J to 2 bases, leaving 8 bases not matched to a gene. CDR3: CASNRGGIAYNEQFF. Written as DNA, the CDR3 is TGCGCCAGCAATCGGGGAGGGATTGCCTACAATGAGCAGTTCTTC.

This clone occurred once. The chain links TRBV18 to TRBJ1-2; 7 bases map to TRBD1. This CDR3 is 14 amino acids long. Losses at the gene ends were 2 bases for V and 6 bases for J; bases not matched to a gene: 6. The V gene's germline CDR1 is KGHSH and CDR2 LQKENI. This CDR3 reads CASSPRQGMDGYTF. The CDR3 DNA sequence: TGTGCCAGCTCACCAAGACAGGGTATGGATGGCTACACCTTC.

The chain has TRBV5-5 and TRBJ1-5; D uncertain. The V and J ends lost 4 bases and 0 bases respectively, with 11 bases between them. Looked up from germline, CDR1 is SGHKS and CDR2 is YYEKEE (reference sequence). The CDR3 runs 15 residues. CDR3: CASSPNRGSNQPQHF. In nucleotides, the CDR3 is TGTGCCAGCAGCCCCAACCGGGGTAGCAATCAGCCCCAGCATTTT. The full variable domain, in which reference TRBV5-5 and TRBJ1-5 provide the parts outside the CDR3, is DAGVTQSPTHLIKTRGQQVTLRCSPISGHKSVSWYQQVLGQGPQFIFQYYEKEERGRGNFPDRFSARQFPNYSSELNVNALLLGDSALYLCASSPNRGSNQPQHFGDGTRLSIL.

The chain employs TRBV4-3 and TRBJ2-5; no reliable D call. From germline, CDR1 is LGHNA and CDR2 YSLEER. The germline V and J ends were trimmed by 0 bases and 2 bases, with 13 bases remaining between them. CDR3 length: 16 amino acids. The CDR3 protein is CASSQDDTNEQETQYF. The CDR3 nucleotides are TGCGCCAGCAGCCAAGATGACACAAATGAACAAGAGACCCAGTACTTC.

The genes are TRBV28 and TRBJ1-6; D unresolved. This CDR3 spans 13 amino acids. Looked up from germline, CDR1 is MDHEN and CDR2 is SYDVKM. Trimming took 5 bases from V and 10 from J, leaving 12 bases between them. Written as DNA, the CDR3 is TGTGCCAGCAGTGTAGGGTCGAAATCACCCCTCCACTTT. It specifies CASSVGSKSPLHF.

This clone was found a few times. The chain combines TRBV19 with TRBJ1-5; 7 bases are a match to TRBD1. The CDR3 totals 14 residues. J gave up 4 bases and V 4 bases, and 4 bases lay outside the gene matches. CDR1 LNHDA and CDR2 SQIVND come from the germline V gene (reference sequence). This CDR3 is CASSRGTANQPQHF. The CDR3 DNA reads as TGTGCCAGTAGTAGGGGGACAGCTAATCAGCCCCAGCATTTT.

V is TRBV5-6 and J is TRBJ2-3, with 11 positions matching TRBD2. Unmatched junction bases numbered 3, after V lost 4 bases and J lost 5 bases. The germline V gene has CDR1 SGHDT and CDR2 YYEEEE. The CDR3 covers 14 residues. The CDR3 nucleotides read TGTGCCAGCAGCCAAGGGACTAGCGGAGATACGCAGTATTTT. Residues: CASSQGTSGDTQYF.

This clone was counted only a few times. The genes are TRBV11-2 and TRBJ2-3; no reliable D call. Germline-derived CDR1 and CDR2 are SGHAT and FQNNGV. This CDR3 comprises 14 residues. V lost 1 base to trimming and J lost 1 base, with 6 bases between them. CDR3 sequence: CASSLAAGTDTQYF. Here the CDR3 DNA reads TGTGCCAGCAGCTTAGCGGCGGGCACAGATACGCAGTATTTT.

This chain connects TRBV9 to TRBJ2-1, with D perhaps given as TRBD1 or TRBD2 (5 bases each). Trimming pared 1 base from V and 2 bases from J, leaving 16 bases between. The CDR3 runs to 17 residues. Germline CDR1 SGDLS, CDR2 YYNGEE. The chain's CDR3 is CASSVNGTPETYNEQFF. The CDR3 DNA reads TGTGCCAGCAGCGTAAATGGGACGCCGGAAACCTACAATGAGCAGTTCTTC.

Concerning this clone: This sample also contains other DNA sequences that code for the same CDR3. The gene calls are TRBV6-5 and TRBJ2-6; 8 bases align to TRBD1. In germline, CDR1 is MNHEY, CDR2 SVGAGI. This CDR3 is built from 15 residues. Germline trimming cut 6 bases from V and 2 bases from J; bases unmatched to any gene: 3. For the CDR3, the DNA is TGTGCCAGCAGCTTACAGGGGGCTGGGGCCAACGTCCTGACTTTC. Translated, it gives CASSLQGAGANVLTF.

V usage is TRBV30 and J usage is TRBJ2-2; TRBD2 agrees at 9 bases. The CDR3 totals 17 residues. Germline CDR1 and CDR2: GTSNPN and SVGIG (reference sequence). V shed 2 bases, J shed 5 bases, and the junction held 12 bases outside the gene matches. Here the CDR3 reads CAWSSDSGTSSTGELFF. The CDR3 coding sequence is TGTGCCTGGAGTTCTGATTCCGGGACTAGCAGTACCGGGGAGCTGTTTTTT.

The CDR3 here is CASSQELASYEQYF. Written as DNA, the CDR3 is TGCGCCAGCAGCCAAGAGCTAGCCTCCTACGAGCAGTACTTC. This chain connects TRBV4-3 to TRBJ2-7; D is perhaps TRBD2 (5 bases). The CDR3 contains 14 residues. V lost 0 bases, J lost 0 bases, and 6 bases lay in between. Germline CDR1 reads LGHNA; CDR2 reads YSLEER.

This clone is a singleton in its sample. This chain uses TRBV7-3 with TRBJ2-6; D may be TRBD1 (5 bases). V gave up 4 bases and J gave up 2 bases, with 9 bases separating them. This CDR3 region has 15 residues. Looked up from germline, CDR1 is SGHTA and CDR2 is FQGTGA. CDR3 sequence reads: CASSSKGAGANVLTF. The DNA for the CDR3 is TGTGCCAGCAGCTCTAAAGGGGCTGGGGCCAACGTCCTGACTTTC.

This clone was seen a handful of times. V is TRBV28 and J is TRBJ2-1; a weak D match, TRBD2 (6 bases). CDR3 length equals 13 residues. The germline CDR1 and CDR2 sequences are MDHEN and SYDVKM. Trimming removed 11 bases at V and 7 bases at J, with 18 bases between. The CDR3 coding sequence is TGTGCCCTTGAGGGACTCGGGTCGAATGAGCAGTTCTTC. Its protein product is CALEGLGSNEQFF.

The rearrangement uses TRBV6-2 or TRBV6-3 and TRBJ1-2, with unresolved D. The V end lost 2 bases, the J end lost 8 bases, and 18 bases lay between the germline ends. Germline CDR1 MNHEY, CDR2 SVGEGT. This CDR3 is 15 amino acids long. CDR3 amino acids: CASSYPTRLGHGYTF. For the CDR3, the DNA is TGTGCCAGCAGTTACCCCACTCGGCTTGGGCACGGCTACACCTTC.

The rearrangement joins TRBV12-3 or TRBV12-4 to TRBJ1-1, with 9 positions matching TRBD1. With V trimmed by 6 bases and J by 4 bases, 3 bases remained unmatched. The CDR3 runs to 13 residues. This CDR3 reads CASRWTGVTEAFF. The CDR3 DNA is TGTGCCAGCAGATGGACAGGGGTCACTGAAGCTTTCTTT.

This chain uses TRBV19 with TRBJ1-3, with D hard to call. The CDR3 contains 15 residues. Trimming pared 3 bases from V and 0 bases from J, leaving 9 bases between. Germline V gives CDR1 LNHDA, CDR2 SQIVND (reference sequence). In DNA form, the CDR3 reads TGTGCCAGTAGTATCCACGGGGACTCTGGAAACACCATATATTTT. Translation: CASSIHGDSGNTIYF.

The chain combines TRBV7-2 with TRBJ2-2; D not certain. The V end lost 5 bases, the J end lost 0 bases, and 10 bases lay between the germline ends. Germline V gene sequence: CDR1 SGHTA, CDR2 FQGNSA. CDR3 size: 15 residues. The CDR3 DNA sequence: TGTGCCAGCAGCCCTTGGACGACGAACACCGGGGAGCTGTTTTTT. Its protein product is CASSPWTTNTGELFF.

The rearrangement uses TRBV4-3 and TRBJ1-2; D unresolved. Germline CDR1 and CDR2: LGHNA and YSLEER. V lost 1 base and J 8 bases, leaving 14 bases between the germline ends. This CDR3 spans 14 amino acids. In DNA form, the CDR3 reads TGCGCCAGCAGCCAAGCCGGGCCCATCGAGGGCTACACCTTC. It is translated as CASSQAGPIEGYTF.

The table lists this clone with many counts. The chain's CDR3 is CASSQGRTGQETQYF. The CDR3 DNA is TGCGCCAGCAGCCAAGGGAGGACGGGCCAAGAGACCCAGTACTTC. This chain uses TRBV4-3 with TRBJ2-5, with D tentatively TRBD2 (5 bases). The V gene's germline CDR1 is LGHNA and CDR2 YSLEER. This CDR3 has 15 residues. Trimming shortened V by 1 base and J by 1 base, and 10 bases separated the two germline ends.

This chain connects TRBV5-1 to TRBJ1-6; D might be TRBD1 (6 bases). The ends were cut back, 4 bases at V and 4 bases at J, with 12 bases in the middle. CDR1 and CDR2 (germline): SGHRS, YFSETQ. The length of the CDR3 is 15 residues. The CDR3 here is CASSNDRSYNSPLHF. In DNA form, the CDR3 reads TGCGCCAGCAGCAATGACAGGAGTTATAATTCACCCCTCCACTTT.

The chain links TRBV5-1 to TRBJ2-5, with a possible D match to TRBD2 (6 bases). This CDR3 has 15 amino acids. Trimming shortened V by 0 bases and J by 3 bases, and 12 bases separated the two germline ends. Germline CDR1 SGHRS, CDR2 YFSETQ. The CDR3 DNA reads TGCGCCAGCAGCTTGGTTAGCGCGGGGAAAGAGACCCAGTACTTC. Translated: CASSLVSAGKETQYF.

This clone has just a few counts. V usage is TRBV6-5 and J usage is TRBJ1-2; D call uncertain. Germline assignment: CDR1 MNHEY and CDR2 SVGAGI. The length of the CDR3 is 12 residues. Trimming stripped 10 bases from V and 4 bases from J, with 13 bases between. CDR3 sequence (DNA): TGTGCCACACGTGAAGGTTTCTATGGCTACACCTTC. Translation: CATREGFYGYTF.

The gene calls are TRBV2 and TRBJ2-6, with 7 nucleotides matching TRBD2. Germline V CDR1 and CDR2: SNHLY, FYNNEI. After removal of 8 bases from V and 2 bases from J, the junction contained 3 bases not matched to a gene. This CDR3 is built from 14 residues. The CDR3 DNA reads as TGTGCCAGCGGGAGGGAGGCTGGGGCCAACGTCCTGACTTTC. Translation gives CASGREAGANVLTF.

The rearrangement uses TRBV11-2 and TRBJ2-7; D unresolved. CDR1 is SGHAT, CDR2 FQNNGV, per germline. Deletions cut 2 bases from V and 6 bases from J, with 5 bases between. This CDR3 is built from 11 residues. CDR3 amino acids: CASSLLAEQYF. CDR3 coding DNA: TGTGCCAGCAGCTTATTAGCCGAGCAGTACTTC.

The rearrangement joins TRBV5-1 to TRBJ1-4; 10 bases match TRBD1. Germline CDR1 and CDR2: SGHRS and YFSETQ. The length of the CDR3 is 18 residues. V trimming: 1 base; J trimming: 2 bases; junction bases outside the gene matches: 8. In DNA form, the CDR3 reads TGCGCCAGCAGCTTGCCCCCGGGACAGGGGAGGACTAATGAAAAACTGTTTTTT. It translates to CASSLPPGQGRTNEKLFF.

This clone was counted a single time. The rearrangement joins TRBV6-5 to TRBJ1-5; D might be TRBD1 (5 bases). The CDR3 length is 14 residues. From germline, CDR1 is MNHEY and CDR2 SVGAGI. Trimming shortened V by 7 bases and J by 3 bases, and 13 bases separated the two germline ends. CDR3 sequence: CASNGAGPNQPQHF. CDR3 coding DNA: TGTGCCAGCAATGGGGCAGGGCCCAATCAGCCCCAGCATTTT.

V and J are TRBV28 and TRBJ2-5, with D maybe TRBD1 (6 bases). The CDR3 is made up of 13 amino acids. The germline CDR1 and CDR2 sequences are MDHEN and SYDVKM. Trimming pared 2 bases from V and 6 bases from J, leaving 10 bases between. DNA for the CDR3: TGTGCCAGCAGTTTACCTACAGGGAAGACCCAGTACTTC. This encodes CASSLPTGKTQYF.